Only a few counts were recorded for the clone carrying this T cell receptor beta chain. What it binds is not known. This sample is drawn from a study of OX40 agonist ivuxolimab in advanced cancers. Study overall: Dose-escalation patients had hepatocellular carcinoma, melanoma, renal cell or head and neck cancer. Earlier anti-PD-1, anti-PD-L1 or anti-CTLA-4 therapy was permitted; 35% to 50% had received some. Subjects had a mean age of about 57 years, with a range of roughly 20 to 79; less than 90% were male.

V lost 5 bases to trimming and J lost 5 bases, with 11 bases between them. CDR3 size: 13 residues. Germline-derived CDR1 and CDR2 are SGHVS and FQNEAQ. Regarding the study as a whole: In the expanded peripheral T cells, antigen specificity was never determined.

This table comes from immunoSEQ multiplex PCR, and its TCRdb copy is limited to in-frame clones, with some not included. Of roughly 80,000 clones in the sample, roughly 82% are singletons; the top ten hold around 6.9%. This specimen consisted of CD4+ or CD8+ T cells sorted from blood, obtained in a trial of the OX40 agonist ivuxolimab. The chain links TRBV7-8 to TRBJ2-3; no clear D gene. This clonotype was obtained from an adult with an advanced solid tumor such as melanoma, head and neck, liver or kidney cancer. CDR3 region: CASSPPRLDTQYF. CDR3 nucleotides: TGTGCCAGCAGCCCACCTAGGCTAGATACGCAGTATTTT.